The rows below give T cell receptor beta chains drawn from one sample of a study of shared clonotypes between healthy human individuals. Sequencing was performed with immunoSEQ multiplex PCR; in TCRdb, only in-frame clones are kept and a portion is missing. The repertoire holds 760,000 or so clones, with roughly 96% as singletons. Sequenced material: naive CD8+ T cells sorted from blood. The receptors were sampled from a man younger than 45 in good health. Both conserved end residues are part of each CDR3. A D gene is named only where the DNA matches it firmly. Expanded clones get a size class; other rows say once, few or many, or leave the size out.

D gene: -
J gene: TRBJ2-7
clone size: -
V gene: TRBV10-3
CDR3 DNA: TGTGCCATCAGCCTGGGACCCCGTAGTAACTACGAGCAGTACTTC
CDR3 protein: CAISLGPRSNYEQYF

D gene: -
J gene: TRBJ1-3
clone size: -
V gene: TRBV11-2
CDR3 DNA: TGTGCCAGCAGCTTAGACAGTGCTCCTGGAAACACCATATATTTT
CDR3 protein: CASSLDSAPGNTIYF

D gene: TRBD1
J gene: TRBJ2-1
clone size: -
V gene: TRBV25-1
CDR3 DNA: TGTGCCAGCAGTGAACCCGGACAGGCTTCCTACAATGAGCAGTTCTTC
CDR3 protein: CASSEPGQASYNEQFF

D gene: -
J gene: TRBJ1-4
clone size: -
V gene: TRBV7-9
CDR3 DNA: TGTGCCAGCAGCTCCTCCGATAGACAGCCTAATGAAAAACTGTTTTTT
CDR3 protein: CASSSSDRQPNEKLFF

D gene: -
J gene: TRBJ1-5
clone size: once
V gene: TRBV9
CDR3 DNA: TGTGCCAGCAGTGAGCAGGGTAATAGCAATCAGCCCCAGCATTTT
CDR3 protein: CASSEQGNSNQPQHF

D gene: -
J gene: TRBJ2-3
clone size: -
V gene: TRBV7-9
CDR3 DNA: TGTGCCAGCAGCCCCCCGGCCACAGATACGCAGTATTTT
CDR3 protein: CASSPPATDTQYF

D gene: -
J gene: TRBJ1-5
clone size: -
V gene: TRBV5-6
CDR3 DNA: TGTGCCAGCAGCTTGGGGGGGATCCAGCCCCAGCATTTT
CDR3 protein: CASSLGGIQPQHF

D gene: TRBD2
J gene: TRBJ2-3
clone size: -
V gene: TRBV13
CDR3 DNA: TGTGCCAGCAGCCCCCGACTAGCGGGAGTGGAAGATACGCAGTATTTT
CDR3 protein: CASSPRLAGVEDTQYF

D gene: -
J gene: TRBJ2-1
clone size: -
V gene: TRBV4-1
CDR3 DNA: TGCGCCAGCAGCCAAGATAGAAGGGAGCAGTTCTTC
CDR3 protein: CASSQDRREQFF

D gene: TRBD1
J gene: TRBJ1-4
clone size: -
V gene: TRBV28
CDR3 DNA: TGTGCCAGCAAGATCGGAGAGACAGGGGCTGAAAAACTGTTTTTT
CDR3 protein: CASKIGETGAEKLFF

D gene: -
J gene: TRBJ2-3
clone size: -
V gene: TRBV9
CDR3 DNA: TGTGCCAGCAGCGTAGGAGGGGAGACGACAGATACGCAGTATTTT
CDR3 protein: CASSVGGETTDTQYF

D gene: TRBD2
J gene: TRBJ2-1
clone size: -
V gene: TRBV29-1
CDR3 DNA: TGCAGCGTTGAACCTCCCGCGGGAGTTCCCGACAATGAGCAGTTCTTC
CDR3 protein: CSVEPPAGVPDNEQFF

D gene: -
J gene: TRBJ2-1
clone size: -
V gene: TRBV7-8
CDR3 DNA: TGTGCCAGCAGCCAACCGGGGTTAGCAGGTGAGCAGTTCTTC
CDR3 protein: CASSQPGLAGEQFF

D gene: -
J gene: TRBJ1-5
clone size: -
V gene: TRBV5-8
CDR3 DNA: TGTGCCAGCAGCTTGTTCGACCGAGGGAGATTGGCCCAGCATTTT
CDR3 protein: CASSLFDRGRLAQHF

D gene: -
J gene: TRBJ1-2
clone size: once
V gene: TRBV18
CDR3 DNA: TGTGCCAGCTCACCAGTAGGCGGCCAGACAGGTGGTGGATATGGCTACACCTTC
CDR3 protein: CASSPVGGQTGGGYGYTF

D gene: -
J gene: TRBJ2-1
clone size: -
V gene: TRBV2
CDR3 DNA: TGTGCCAGCAGTGTCTTATTAGGAACCTACAATGAGCAGTTCTTC
CDR3 protein: CASSVLLGTYNEQFF

D gene: -
J gene: TRBJ2-5
clone size: -
V gene: TRBV6-6
CDR3 DNA: TGTGCCACCAAATTTGTGGCGTACCAAGAGACCCAGTACTTC
CDR3 protein: CATKFVAYQETQYF

D gene: TRBD2
J gene: TRBJ2-7
clone size: -
V gene: TRBV30
CDR3 DNA: TGTGCCTGGAGCCTCGGGACTAGCGGACCCTACGAGCAGTACTTC
CDR3 protein: CAWSLGTSGPYEQYF

D gene: -
J gene: TRBJ1-5
clone size: -
V gene: TRBV27
CDR3 DNA: TGTGCCAGCAGTCCCGTAGAGGCGGCTAGCAATCAGCCCCAGCATTTT
CDR3 protein: CASSPVEAASNQPQHF

D gene: TRBD2
J gene: TRBJ2-4
clone size: once
V gene: TRBV27
CDR3 DNA: TGTGCCAGCAGTAAGCTAGCGGGAGATAACATTCAGTACTTC
CDR3 protein: CASSKLAGDNIQYF

D gene: -
J gene: TRBJ2-1
clone size: -
V gene: TRBV29-1
CDR3 DNA: TGCAGCGTTGAAGAGCTCTACAATGAGCAGTTCTTC
CDR3 protein: CSVEELYNEQFF

D gene: -
J gene: TRBJ2-1
clone size: -
V gene: TRBV4-1
CDR3 DNA: TGCGCCAGCAGCCAACCAGAGACGGTCAGCAACAATGAGCAGTTCTTC
CDR3 protein: CASSQPETVSNNEQFF

D gene: TRBD1
J gene: TRBJ2-7
clone size: -
V gene: TRBV2
CDR3 DNA: TGTGCCAGCAGTTTTTCAATAGGGGGCGGGTACGAGCAGTACTTC
CDR3 protein: CASSFSIGGGYEQYF

D gene: -
J gene: TRBJ2-2
clone size: -
V gene: TRBV5-1
CDR3 DNA: TGCGCCAGCAGCTTGAGGACTCTCACCGGGGAGCTGTTTTTT
CDR3 protein: CASSLRTLTGELFF

D gene: -
J gene: TRBJ2-7
clone size: -
V gene: TRBV6-5
CDR3 DNA: TGTGCCAGCAGATTACAGGAAATCTCCTACGAGCAGTACTTC
CDR3 protein: CASRLQEISYEQYF

D gene: TRBD2
J gene: TRBJ2-1
clone size: -
V gene: TRBV4-1
CDR3 DNA: TGCGCCAGCAGCCCGACTAGCGGGAGAGACAATGAGCAGTTCTTC
CDR3 protein: CASSPTSGRDNEQFF